The present TCR beta chain was sequenced within a study of blood T cell repertoires in COVID-19. Overall study context: From T cells, B-cell-depleted T cells, or PBMCs came the material, which was cDNA or gDNA.

In the original workflow: Reference gene primers were amplified, and this amplification served to estimate nucleated cell counts. The repertoire was sequenced with immunoSEQ multiplex PCR; TCRdb's copy has only in-frame clones and lacks some. V, J and clone size reflect that table, while D and trimming were determined from the DNA. The table records fewer than 700,000 clones, about 88% of them present only once. After removal of 8 bases from V and 6 bases from J, the junction contained 17 bases not matched to a gene. CDR3 length equals 15 residues. Germline CDR1 reads GTSNPN; CDR2 reads SVGIG (reference sequence).

The gene calls are TRBV30 and TRBJ2-3; 7 bases align to TRBD2. The sequenced sample was peripheral blood. The clonotype comes from a woman in her fifties or sixties with COVID-19, enrolled during active disease. CDR3 nucleotide sequence: TGTGCCGCCGGAGAGATAGCGGGCTTTCGTGATACGCAGTATTTT. The encoded protein is CAAGEIAGFRDTQYF.